This TCR beta chain was profiled in a study of T cell responses to AZD1222 COVID-19 vaccine. Study-level findings and limits: Just a handful of AZD1222 recipients were seropositive at baseline. Receipt of two AZD1222 doses was followed by a rise in Spike-specific TCR breadth and depth. Clonal diversity was possibly underestimated, and the donors were mostly white British, with more females.

The germline CDR1 and CDR2 sequences are SGHTA and FQGNSA. There are 15 residues in the CDR3. V lost 7 bases and J 7 bases, leaving 22 bases between the germline ends. Here immunoSEQ multiplex PCR was the method, and the copy in TCRdb shows in-frame clones only, minus some. The sample yields fewer than 200,000 clones, almost 90% seen once. For this clone: Antigen specificity is unknown.

The genes are TRBV7-2 and TRBJ1-2; D gene ambiguous. Sequenced here: peripheral blood, sampled 28 days after the second AZD1222 dose. The origin of this receptor is an adult who received the AZD1222 COVID-19 vaccine. The CDR3 nucleotides read TGTGCCAGCACCCAATGGGTGGACGTCCGATCTGGCTACACCTTC. As protein: CASTQWVDVRSGYTF. Based on the CDR3 plus reference TRBV7-2 and TRBJ1-2, the full variable domain is GAGVSQSPSNKVTEKGKDVELRCDPISGHTALYWYRQSLGQGLEFLIYFQGNSAPDKSGLPSDRFSAERTGGSVSTLTIQRTQQEDSAVYLCASTQWVDVRSGYTFGSGTRLTVV.